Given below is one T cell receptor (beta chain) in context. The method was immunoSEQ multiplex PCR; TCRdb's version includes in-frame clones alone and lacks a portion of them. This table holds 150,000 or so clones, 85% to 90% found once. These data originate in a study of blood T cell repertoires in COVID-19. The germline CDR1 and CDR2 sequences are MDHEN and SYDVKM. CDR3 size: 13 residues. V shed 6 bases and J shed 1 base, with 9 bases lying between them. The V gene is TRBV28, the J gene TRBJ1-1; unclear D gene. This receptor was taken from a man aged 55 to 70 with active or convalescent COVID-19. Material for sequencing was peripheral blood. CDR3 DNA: TGTGCCAGCAGACCCTCAGAGAACACTGAAGCTTTCTTT. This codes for CASRPSENTEAFF. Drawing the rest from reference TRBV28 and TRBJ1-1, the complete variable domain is DVKVTQSSRYLVKRTGEKVFLECVQDMDHENMFWYRQDPGLGLRLIYFSYDVKMKEKGDIPEGYSVSREKKERFSLILESASTNQTSMYLCASRPSENTEAFFGQGTRLTVV.